In this sample, the clone carrying this T cell receptor (beta chain) turned up once. This entry comes from a study of blood T cell repertoires in COVID-19. Study processing details: Amplified reference gene primers provided the basis for estimating nucleated cell counts. The method was immunoSEQ multiplex PCR; TCRdb's version includes in-frame clones alone and lacks a portion of them. The D gene and trimming were derived from the DNA, and the V and J assignments and clone size from that table. This sample has 170,000 or so clones, with more than 80% found just once. The V end was cut by 0 bases, the J end by 8 bases, with 11 bases between. The CDR3 is made up of 13 amino acids. The germline V gene has CDR1 SGHNT and CDR2 YYREEE (reference sequence). Grouping used clinical history reported by participants in a survey and questionnaire.

The chain employs TRBV5-4 and TRBJ1-1, with D tentatively TRBD1 (6 bases). Source material: PBMCs or T cells enriched from blood (not recorded which). The TCR comes from a man between 35 and 55 years old who had recovered from COVID-19. The CDR3, as DNA: TGTGCCAGCAGCTTGGGGGGGCAGGGGGAAGCTTTCTTT. It translates to CASSLGGQGEAFF.